This T cell receptor (gamma chain) comes out of a study of Vδ1+ human thymocytes listed by TCRdb under 2018. About the investigation overall: The study characterised mRNA-level TRG and TRD CDR3 repertoires of highly purified Vdelta1+ thymocytes from young children as a data resource. The multiplex-based CDR3 amplicon strategy had previously been validated against 5'RACE-based CDR3 amplicon generation methods. On the study overall, not on this receptor specifically: Even though sort purity was high, about 20% of thymic TRD sequences were Vdelta2 (and few were Vdelta3), which was not the case for the peripheral blood Vdelta1+ controls. The thymic TRG and TRD repertoires appeared highly polyclonal, with Gaussian CDR3 length distributions, in contrast to the oligoclonal repertoires of peripheral blood. Because unexpected Vdelta2 sequences could lead to misinterpretation of bulk repertoire data, the authors recommended using highly purified populations and single-cell validation. Donors shared many TRG clonotypes (up to roughly 6.9x10^3), but TRD repertoires were essentially private, with at most 130 shared. Because no clustering by age or sex was observed, donors were not stratified by these variables in the analyses.

CDR3 length: 14 amino acids, cysteine to phenylalanine. Only CDR3 DNA remains: 42 bases, in frame from the first base. In the germline V gene (reference sequence), CDR1 corresponds to GITISATS and CDR2 to ISYDGTV. Germline trimming: 4 bases from V, 7 bases from J; junction bases outside gene matches: 13. RNA extraction was performed with the RNeasy mini kit, and reverse transcription was done with Superscript III. CDR3 amplicons were produced by multiplex PCR using pooled V-gene forward primers and a constant-region reverse primer with Illumina adaptor overhangs. Amplicons were gel-purified, then indexed with Nextera index primers over about 8 extra PCR cycles and purified with AMPure XP beads. Sequencing of libraries was performed on an Illumina MiSeq using paired-end 250 bp reads, dual indexing and an approximately 20% PhiX spike-in. Processing in the source paper ran as follows. FastQC was used to check read quality, and ea-utils fastq-join was used to merge TRG read pairs. Annotation of sequences was performed with IMGT/HighV-QUEST, only productive sequences with unambiguous V-gene assignment were retained, and clonotypes were defined by identical CDR3 sequence. VDJtools 1.1.1, tcR 2.2.3, Treemap and vegan Shannon diversity in R 3.4.4 were used for downstream analysis. For TCRdb, the public reads were processed anew by CATT, and duplicate DNA sequences were folded into one row. The V and J calls come from TCRdb's annotation, not from the publication. Recorded for this sample are 6,000 to 7,000 gamma-chain clones; around 39% of them occurred a single time. The ten biggest clones cover approximately 2% of the sample.

This clone was counted a few times. Its antigen has not been determined. Per-nucleotide qualities are absent, and no much larger clonotype sits a single base away. Thymic samples were depleted of alphabeta T cells, then CD3+ TCRVdelta1+ TCRVdelta2- thymocytes were FACS-sorted. The purity of the sorted Vdelta1+ thymocytes fell between roughly 97% and 99.6%. Thymic specimens were obtained from 8 paediatric patients, aged from roughly 5 days to 15 months, who were undergoing corrective cardiac surgery. After the thymic tissue was dispersed, mononuclear cells were isolated using a Histopaque-1077 density gradient. Staining used anti-TCRVdelta1 clone TS8.2, anti-TCRVdelta2 clone B6, anti-CD3 clone HIT3a and anti-TCRalphabeta clone IP26 antibodies.

The origin of this receptor is a boy under two years old who had congenital heart surgery. The chain couples TRGV9 to TRGJ1 or TRGJ2. The specimen was Vdelta1+ gamma-delta thymocytes from the thymus. The cell subset or site label, as the study defines it: FACS-sorted CD3+ TCRalphabeta- TCRVdelta1+ TCRVdelta2- thymocytes. The DNA sequence is TGTGCCTTGTGGGACCCCTCCGTCGGGTATAAGAAACTCTTT. This codes for CALWDPSVGYKKLF.